This T cell receptor beta chain was found in a study of T cells in localized non-small cell lung cancer. This clone was observed a few times. Its matching antigen is unknown. Study-wide points: Among the top 100 tumor clones, a median around 62 appeared in adjacent lung. Increased T cell density in blood showed an association with longer overall survival. As only one tumor region underwent sequencing, heterogeneity remains possible. Tumor trailed uninvolved adjacent lung in T cell clonality, which peaked there.

The germline gives CDR1 SGHNT, CDR2 YENEEA. Unmatched junction bases numbered 13, after V lost 6 bases and J lost 4 bases. CDR3 size: 16 residues. Using immunoSEQ multiplex PCR, the repertoire was profiled, and TCRdb retains in-frame clones only, with some absent. The profile shows 1,500 to 2,000 clones, around 21% of them singletons. The rearrangement uses TRBV11-3 and TRBJ2-7; 9 bases align to TRBD1. The origin of this receptor is a woman aged 35-75 years with stage I lung adenocarcinoma. The sequencing here drew on normal lung tissue next to the tumor, taken before any cancer treatment. CDR3 DNA sequence: TGTGCCAGCAGTCCGAGCCGGGGGACAGGGTTGTACGAGCAGTACTTC. It codes for CASSPSRGTGLYEQYF.